These 8 T cell receptor beta chains were all obtained from the same sample, sequenced in a study of blood T cell repertoires in COVID-19. Sequenced by immunoSEQ multiplex PCR; TCRdb stores in-frame clones only, minus some. Among roughly 250,000 clones, approximately 87% were seen once, and the ten largest hold about an eighth. The material sequenced was peripheral blood. These receptors were obtained from a woman aged 25-40 years with COVID-19, enrolled during active disease.

The rearrangement links TRBV7-9 to TRBJ2-1; D unclear. Germline CDR1 reads SEHNR; CDR2 reads FQNEAQ (reference sequence). Trimming removed 4 bases at V and 3 bases at J, with 7 bases between. This CDR3 region has 13 residues. The CDR3 loop reads CASSSPVYNEQFF. The CDR3 coding sequence is TGTGCCAGCAGCTCCCCAGTCTACAATGAGCAGTTCTTC.

J is TRBJ2-4 and V is TRBV5-1; 7 bases fit TRBD2. The CDR3 sequence is 15 residues long. V was clipped by 4 bases and J by 9 bases; unmatched bases: 13. Germline V lookup: CDR1 SGHRS, CDR2 YFSETQ. Here the CDR3 DNA reads TGCGCCAGCAGCGTTTCTGGGACTACGAGATCCATTCAGTACTTC. Amino acids: CASSVSGTTRSIQYF.

This chain uses TRBV7-9 with TRBJ2-7; D is uncertain. CDR1 and CDR2 from the germline V gene are SEHNR and FQNEAQ (reference sequence). Trimming stripped 6 bases from V and 2 bases from J, with 11 bases between. The CDR3 loop spans 13 amino acids. The CDR3 region has the DNA TGTGCCAGCAGTCCAGACACCACCTACGAGCAGTACTTC. This sequence encodes CASSPDTTYEQYF.

V and J are TRBV5-4 and TRBJ2-2; a possible D gene is TRBD2 (5 bases). The length of the CDR3 is 13 residues. The V gene lost 5 bases and the J gene lost 5 bases, with 10 bases spanning the gap. Looked up from germline, CDR1 is SGHNT and CDR2 is YYREEE (reference sequence). CDR3 residues: CASSPGWTGELFF. CDR3 nucleotides: TGTGCCAGCAGTCCGGGGTGGACCGGGGAGCTGTTTTTT.

J is TRBJ2-7 and V is TRBV2, with 7 nucleotides matching TRBD1. The CDR3 covers 14 residues. Trimming at V came to 5 bases and at J to 1 base, leaving 5 bases not matched to a gene. From germline, CDR1 is SNHLY and CDR2 FYNNEI. The CDR3 spells CASSPTGWSYEQYF. CDR3 nucleotides: TGTGCCAGCAGTCCGACAGGGTGGTCCTACGAGCAGTACTTC.

The rearrangement uses TRBV12-3 or TRBV12-4 and TRBJ2-5; D is unclear. Trimming removed 1 base at V and 8 bases at J, with 8 bases between. The CDR3 is 12 amino acids. The CDR3 nucleotides read TGTGCCAGCAGTTTAGACGGTGCTACCCAGTACTTC. Its translation: CASSLDGATQYF.

V and J are TRBV29-1 and TRBJ2-3; D perhaps matches TRBD1 (5 bases). V was cut by 6 bases and J by 2 bases, with 21 bases left in between. Germline assignment: CDR1 SQVTM and CDR2 ANQGSEA. The CDR3 totals 16 residues. The CDR3 reads CSVDHRTLPYTDTQYF. DNA for the CDR3: TGCAGCGTCGACCACAGGACCTTACCTTACACAGATACGCAGTATTTT.

The chain carries TRBV5-1 and TRBJ2-7, with 7 bases fitting TRBD1. This CDR3 is built from 14 residues. Germline V CDR1 and CDR2: SGHRS, YFSETQ. V shed 4 bases and J 2 bases; nucleotides not matched to a gene: 6. This CDR3 reads CASSLPGQTYEQYF. For the CDR3, the DNA is TGCGCCAGCAGCCTACCGGGACAGACCTACGAGCAGTACTTC.